The count of the clone carrying this T cell receptor beta chain is one. Antigen: not known. TCR alpha and beta CDR3 regions were amplified from RNA using iRepertoire nested multiplex PCR. For one-step reverse transcription and amplification, 100-400 ng of tissue mRNA or PBMC total RNA was used. A single record per CDR3 protein comes from TCRdb applying MiXCR to the multiplex PCR reads. The sample consists of approximately 400,000 distinct CDR3 sequences, about 40% of them appearing once. These data are taken from a study of glioma-infiltrating T cells. Looking at the study overall: Before surgery, glioma patients received dexamethasone for at most six days.

Trimming removed 3 bases at V and 2 bases at J, with 6 bases between. This CDR3 region has 13 residues. Per the germline V gene, CDR1 is KGHSH and CDR2 is LQKENI. Whole-study findings and limits: CDR3 overlap between tissue and blood was very small.

The chain is built from TRBV18 and TRBJ2-3; no clear D gene. The sequence was obtained from a human donor with low-grade glioma or glioblastoma, undergoing nonglioma brain surgery, or in good health (not recorded which). Sequencing was done on a sample of glioma tissue, nonneoplastic brain tissue, or PBMCs (not recorded which). CDR3 DNA: TGTGCCAGCTCACCGCCTACCACAGATACGCAGTATTTT. Encoded protein: CASSPPTTDTQYF. Variable domain in full (rest from reference TRBV18 and TRBJ2-3): NAGVMQNPRHLVRRRGQEARLRCSPMKGHSHVYWYRQLPEEGLKFMVYLQKENIIDESGMPKERFSAEFPKEGPSILRIQQVVRGDSAAYFCASSPPTTDTQYFGPGTRLTVL.